Below are 21 T cell receptor beta chains sequenced from a single sample in a study of T cells in Graves' hyperthyroidism and ophthalmopathy. TCR beta CDR3 regions were amplified from RNA transcripts. Researchers ran a first-round RT-PCR on the TCR CDR3 using the HTBI primer set. TCRdb redid the calling of the multiplex PCR reads with MiXCR, one entry per CDR3 protein. This table has about 360,000 distinct CDR3 sequences, about 12% appearing once. Sample: blood. These receptors were collected from a woman younger than 35 with Graves' hyperthyroidism.

This clonotype was found many times. DNA for the CDR3: TGTGCCAGCAGTGATTGGGGGAACACTGAAGCTTTCTTT. Protein product: CASSDWGNTEAFF. This rearrangement joins TRBV6-1 to TRBJ1-1; no definite D call. V lost 3 bases and J lost 1, with 6 bases in between. From germline, CDR1 is MNHNS and CDR2 SASEGT. The CDR3 contains 13 residues.

This clonotype has at least ten counts. The V call is TRBV24-1, the J call TRBJ2-5; 9 bases agree with TRBD1. Trimming removed 2 bases from V and 10 bases from J; junction bases left unmatched: 13. CDR3 size: 16 residues. Germline CDR1 and CDR2: KGHDR and SFDVKD. The CDR3 here is CATSDWTGAKGGGQYF. The CDR3 bases are TGTGCCACCAGTGATTGGACAGGGGCCAAGGGTGGTGGCCAGTACTTC.

This clonotype has a handful of counts. J is TRBJ1-3 and V is TRBV27; 9 nucleotides match TRBD1. CDR1 MNHEY and CDR2 SMNVEV come from the germline V gene (reference sequence). Trimming cost V 4 bases and J 4 bases; bases outside gene matches: 8. CDR3 length: 16 residues. The DNA for the CDR3 is TGTGCCAGCAGTTCAGCCGGGACAGGGTCAGGAAACACCATATATTTT. It translates to CASSSAGTGSGNTIYF.

This clonotype was picked up many times. CDR3 coding DNA: TGTGCCAGCAGCTTGGGGAGATCTAGCACAGATACGCAGTATTTT. Amino acids: CASSLGRSSTDTQYF. V is TRBV7-9 and J is TRBJ2-3; weak D call: TRBD2 (5 bases). V was cut by 3 bases and J by 0 bases, with 10 bases left in between. The CDR3 consists of 15 residues. Per the germline V gene, CDR1 is SEHNR and CDR2 is FQNEAQ (reference sequence).

Many counts were recorded for this clonotype. The chain employs TRBV20-1 and TRBJ2-5; 9 positions agree with TRBD1. The CDR3 totals 13 residues. V lost 4 bases and J lost 3; bases outside the gene matches: 3. From germline, CDR1 is DFQATT and CDR2 SNEGSKA (reference sequence). CDR3 amino acids: CSAITGGKETQYF. In DNA form, the CDR3 reads TGCAGTGCTATTACAGGGGGCAAAGAGACCCAGTACTTC.

This clonotype was found many times. The V gene is TRBV7-9, the J gene TRBJ2-1; D gene uncertain. The CDR3 is 14 residues long. Trimming removed 5 bases at V and 7 bases at J, with 15 bases between. The V gene's germline CDR1 is SEHNR and CDR2 FQNEAQ (reference sequence). Here the CDR3 DNA reads TGTGCCAGCAGCCGAACCCGCGGATGGAATGAGCAGTTCTTC. This codes for CASSRTRGWNEQFF.

The J gene is TRBJ1-3, the V gene TRBV20-1; 9 nucleotides line up with TRBD1. This CDR3 comprises 15 residues. Trimming cost V 4 bases and J 10 bases; bases outside gene matches: 14. The V gene's germline CDR1 is DFQATT and CDR2 SNEGSKA (reference sequence). The CDR3 region has the DNA TGCAGTGCTAAAACCGAGTGGGACAGGGCGAATACCATATATTTT. It codes for CSAKTEWDRANTIYF.

V is TRBV20-1 and J is TRBJ1-1, with a weak D call TRBD1 (6 bases). V was cut by 0 bases and J by 8 bases, with 22 bases left in between. In germline, CDR1 is DFQATT, CDR2 SNEGSKA (reference sequence). The CDR3 is made up of 16 amino acids. The CDR3 protein is CSARDAGGAQTWEAFF. The CDR3 DNA reads as TGCAGTGCTAGAGATGCGGGGGGCGCGCAGACTTGGGAAGCTTTCTTT.

This clonotype was observed many times. This sequence joins TRBV6-1 and TRBJ1-1, with 8 bases matching TRBD1. CDR1 is MNHNS, CDR2 SASEGT, per germline. After removal of 11 bases from V and 4 bases from J, the junction contained 9 bases not matched to a gene. The CDR3 is 13 amino acids. The CDR3 sequence is CAVGQGFGTEAFF. DNA for the CDR3: TGTGCCGTCGGACAGGGTTTCGGCACTGAAGCTTTCTTT.

This clonotype was seen ten or more times. V is TRBV27 and J is TRBJ2-7; TRBD2 matches 7 bases. This CDR3 spans 16 amino acids. Germline CDR1 MNHEY, CDR2 SMNVEV (reference sequence). J gave up 2 bases and V 8 bases, and 15 bases lay outside the gene matches. The CDR3 loop is CASDHPLSGLTYEQYF. The CDR3 DNA follows: TGTGCCAGCGACCACCCCCTTAGCGGGCTAACCTACGAGCAGTACTTC.

This sequence joins TRBV28 and TRBJ1-2; 8 bases map to TRBD1. The CDR3 extends over 14 amino acids. V shed 7 bases and J 1 base; nucleotides not matched to a gene: 5. In germline, CDR1 is MDHEN, CDR2 SYDVKM. The CDR3 spells CASKTGAGNYGYTF. CDR3 sequence (DNA): TGTGCCAGCAAGACAGGGGCCGGTAACTATGGCTACACCTTC.

This chain uses TRBV7-2 with TRBJ2-5; 10 bases line up with TRBD2. The V segment lost 3 bases and the J segment 7 bases; nucleotides outside the gene matches: 5. Germline CDR1 SGHTA, CDR2 FQGNSA. This CDR3 has 14 amino acids. The CDR3 bases are TGTGCCAGCAGCTTTCTAGCGGGAGAGGGGACCCAGTACTTC. Its translation: CASSFLAGEGTQYF.

This clonotype was picked up a small number of times. This sequence joins TRBV5-6 and TRBJ1-3; 8 positions match TRBD1. The V gene's germline CDR1 is SGHDT and CDR2 YYEEEE. The CDR3 extends over 15 amino acids. The V gene end was trimmed by 4 bases and the J gene end by 6 bases; junction bases not matched to a gene: 9. The CDR3 region is CASSPMTGALNTIYF. In DNA, the CDR3 is TGTGCCAGCAGCCCGATGACAGGGGCCTTAAACACCATATATTTT.

The chain links TRBV6-5 to TRBJ1-4; D is unclear. Trimming removed 2 bases from V and 5 bases from J, with 18 bases in between. The germline gives CDR1 MNHEY, CDR2 SVGAGI. CDR3 length equals 17 residues. CDR3 sequence: CASSYPAVDEANEKLFF. The CDR3 coding sequence is TGTGCCAGCAGTTACCCGGCAGTCGATGAGGCAAATGAAAAACTGTTTTTT.

In its sample, this clonotype was seen many times. This chain joins TRBV12-3 or TRBV12-4 and TRBJ1-2; D is perhaps TRBD1 (5 bases). Deletions cut 5 bases from V and 4 bases from J, with 17 bases between. The CDR3 consists of 15 residues. As DNA, the CDR3 is TGTGCCAGCAGTATACCAGGGTCGGAACTCTATGGCTACACCTTC. Amino acid sequence: CASSIPGSELYGYTF.

This clonotype was observed a few times. The chain combines TRBV25-1 with TRBJ1-6, with a possible D match to TRBD1 (5 bases). CDR1 is MGHDK and CDR2 is SYGVNS in the germline V gene. Trimming took 1 base from V and 8 from J, leaving 9 bases between them. The CDR3 length is 14 residues. The CDR3: CASSESGRYSPLHF. The CDR3 region has the DNA TGTGCCAGCAGTGAATCGGGGCGATATTCACCCCTCCACTTT.

This clonotype was recorded many times. The rearrangement joins TRBV7-9 to TRBJ1-1; TRBD1 matches at 9 bases. V gave up 4 bases and J gave up 5 bases; unmatched junction bases: 5. The length of the CDR3 is 14 residues. From germline, CDR1 is SEHNR and CDR2 FQNEAQ (reference sequence). In DNA form, the CDR3 reads TGTGCCAGCAGCTCACAGGGGGCTACGACTGAAGCTTTCTTT. This encodes CASSSQGATTEAFF.

This clonotype was counted a few times. This may arise from a read error, as a much more abundant clone is one base away. The V call is TRBV5-5, the J call TRBJ1-5; weak D call: TRBD1 (6 bases). Germline CDR1 and CDR2: SGHKS and YYEKEE (reference sequence). The CDR3 is 15 amino acids. V lost 7 bases to trimming and J lost 0 bases, with 14 bases between them. The CDR3 reads CASRPTGHSNQPQHF. DNA for the CDR3: TGTGCCAGCCGGCCTACAGGGCATAGCAATCAGCCCCAGCATTTT.

This clonotype has a count of ten or more. The chain recombines TRBV28 with TRBJ1-3, with no clear D. Germline CDR1 reads MDHEN; CDR2 reads SYDVKM. The CDR3 is made up of 14 amino acids. V was shortened by 8 bases and J by 0 bases, with 11 bases between the two germline ends. The CDR3 loop is CASARRSSGNTIYF. DNA for the CDR3: TGTGCCAGCGCTCGACGATCCTCTGGAAACACCATATATTTT.

Many counts were recorded for this clonotype. The chain employs TRBV12-3 or TRBV12-4 and TRBJ1-2, with TRBD1 as a possible D gene (6 bases). Trimming removed 6 bases from V and 4 bases from J, with 12 bases in between. The CDR3 is 13 amino acids. The DNA of the CDR3 is TGTGCCAGCAGACCGGGACATCCCTATGGCTACACCTTC. Its protein is CASRPGHPYGYTF.

This sequence joins TRBV7-9 and TRBJ2-7; a possible D gene is TRBD1 (6 bases). V was shortened by 5 bases and J by 2 bases, with 13 bases between the two germline ends. The length of the CDR3 is 14 residues. CDR1 and CDR2 (germline): SEHNR, FQNEAQ (reference sequence). CDR3 bases: TGTGCCAGCAGCCCCCCAGGGGCCACCTACGAGCAGTACTTC. It codes for CASSPPGATYEQYF.